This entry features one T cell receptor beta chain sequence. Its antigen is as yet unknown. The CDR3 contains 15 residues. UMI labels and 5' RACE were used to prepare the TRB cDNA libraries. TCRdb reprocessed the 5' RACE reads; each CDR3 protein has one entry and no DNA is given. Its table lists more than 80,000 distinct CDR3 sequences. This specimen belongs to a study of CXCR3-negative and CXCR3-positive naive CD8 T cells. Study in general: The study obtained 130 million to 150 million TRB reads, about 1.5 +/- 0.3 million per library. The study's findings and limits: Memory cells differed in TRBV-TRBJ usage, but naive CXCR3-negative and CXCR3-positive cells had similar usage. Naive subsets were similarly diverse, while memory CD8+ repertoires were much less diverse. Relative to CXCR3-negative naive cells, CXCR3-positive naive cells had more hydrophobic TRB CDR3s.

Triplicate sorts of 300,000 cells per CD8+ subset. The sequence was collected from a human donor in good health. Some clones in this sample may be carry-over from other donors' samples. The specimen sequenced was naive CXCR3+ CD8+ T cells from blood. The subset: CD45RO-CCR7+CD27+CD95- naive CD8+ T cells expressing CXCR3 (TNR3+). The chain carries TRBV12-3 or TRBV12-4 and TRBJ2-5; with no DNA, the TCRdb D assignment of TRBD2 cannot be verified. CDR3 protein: CASGNSGGTRETQYF.